The 22 T cell receptor beta chains presented below share a single source sample, sequenced in a study of OX40 agonist ivuxolimab in advanced cancers. The library was produced with the immunoSEQ multiplex PCR assay. TCRdb re-hosts the immuneACCESS table, in-frame sequences only. Its copies lack some clones; in the studies checked, an unresolved V gene accounts for under half of them, and the cause for the rest is not known. This sample gives fewer than 70,000 clones in total; roughly nine tenths of them show up just once. The top ten constitute 0.75% to 0.9% of the sample. Material: CD4+ or CD8+ T cells sorted from blood, obtained in a trial of the OX40 agonist ivuxolimab. The receptor source for this set is an adult with an advanced solid tumor such as melanoma, head and neck, liver or kidney cancer.

V usage is TRBV5-1 and J usage is TRBJ1-1, with a possible D match to TRBD1 (6 bases). The length of the CDR3 is 14 residues. Looked up from germline, CDR1 is SGHRS and CDR2 is YFSETQ. Trimming pared 4 bases from V and 7 bases from J, leaving 17 bases between. The CDR3 spells CASSRLGGRDEAFF. The CDR3 DNA reads TGCGCCAGCAGCCGTCTCGGGGGGCGGGATGAAGCTTTCTTT.

The chain carries TRBV28 and TRBJ2-4; no clear D. The CDR3 runs to 13 residues. Germline loops: CDR1 MDHEN, CDR2 SYDVKM. Deletions cut 6 bases from V and 9 bases from J, with 15 bases between. The CDR3 spells CASSRPPRGIQYF. In DNA, the CDR3 is TGTGCCAGCAGCCGACCTCCCCGCGGCATTCAGTACTTC.

The rearrangement joins TRBV30 to TRBJ2-3; 7 nucleotides agree with TRBD2. V was clipped by 4 bases and J by 4 bases; unmatched bases: 8. The CDR3 sequence is 14 residues long. The germline V gene encodes CDR1 GTSNPN and CDR2 SVGIG (reference sequence). In nucleotides, the CDR3 is TGTGCCTGGACGCGGACTAGAATCTCAGATACGCAGTATTTT. Encoded protein: CAWTRTRISDTQYF.

The chain employs TRBV5-1 and TRBJ2-7; D not certain. In germline, CDR1 is SGHRS, CDR2 YFSETQ. Trimming stripped 9 bases from V and 3 bases from J, with 13 bases between. The CDR3 is 12 residues long. Written as DNA, the CDR3 is TGCGCCACCGTACCGGAAAACTACGAGCAGTACTTC. This sequence encodes CATVPENYEQYF.

The table lists this clone with a few counts. The rearrangement joins TRBV6-1 to TRBJ1-5; D possibly corresponds to TRBD1 (5 bases). The CDR3 contains 13 residues. V was clipped by 5 bases and J by 1 base, with 6 bases between them. The germline V gene has CDR1 MNHNS and CDR2 SASEGT. The CDR3 sequence is CASSWGSNQPQHF. In DNA form, the CDR3 reads TGTGCCAGCAGTTGGGGGAGCAATCAGCCCCAGCATTTT.

The chain is built from TRBV30 and TRBJ1-5; weak D call: TRBD1 (5 bases). Germline CDR1 GTSNPN, CDR2 SVGIG (reference sequence). V lost 6 bases and J 7 bases, leaving 19 bases between the germline ends. The CDR3 is 14 amino acids. CDR3 nucleotide sequence: TGTGCCTGTGGGGGACCGACTATCCGCCAGCCCCAGCATTTT. This translates into CACGGPTIRQPQHF.

This clone was found once. The chain has TRBV6-5 and TRBJ2-2; 11 bases match TRBD1. Germline-derived CDR1 and CDR2 are MNHEY and SVGAGI. The CDR3 runs 14 residues. The V gene end was trimmed by 8 bases and the J gene end by 3 bases; junction bases not matched to a gene: 2. Here the CDR3 reads CASRDRGYTGELFF. The CDR3 bases are TGTGCCAGCCGGGACAGGGGGTACACCGGGGAGCTGTTTTTT.

The rearrangement links TRBV5-1 to TRBJ1-6; D not certain. From germline, CDR1 is SGHRS and CDR2 YFSETQ. The CDR3 consists of 15 residues. V lost 4 bases and J 1 base, leaving 9 bases between the germline ends. In DNA form, the CDR3 reads TGCGCCAGCAGCCTGGCCGGTTCCTATAATTCACCCCTCCACTTT. Its protein product is CASSLAGSYNSPLHF.

The chain recombines TRBV25-1 with TRBJ2-2; D gene unclear. Trimming took off 2 bases at V and 3 bases at J, with 7 bases between the two ends. The CDR3 has 14 residues. Per germline, CDR1 MGHDK and CDR2 SYGVNS. The CDR3 is CASSEGHYTGELFF. In DNA form, the CDR3 reads TGTGCCAGCAGTGAAGGTCATTACACCGGGGAGCTGTTTTTT.

The chain employs TRBV10-2 and TRBJ2-5; TRBD2 matches 10 bases. Germline V gives CDR1 WSHSY, CDR2 SAAADI. V was pared by 4 bases and J by 3 bases, with 11 bases of the junction left unmatched. The CDR3 spans 17 residues. The CDR3, as DNA: TGCGCCAGCAGTGGGAGGGAAGGACTAGCGGTAAAAGAGACCCAGTACTTC. It encodes CASSGREGLAVKETQYF.

Of note for this clone: Germline and junction disagree at one end, which may indicate a read error. The chain is built from TRBV7-7 and TRBJ2-2; possibly TRBD2 for D (5 bases). Per the germline V gene, CDR1 is SSHAT and CDR2 is FNYEAQ (reference sequence). This CDR3 is built from 15 residues. The CDR3 loop reads CASSLGRGNTGELFF. CDR3 DNA: TGTGCTAGCAGCTTAGGACGGGGAAACACCGGGGAGCTGTTTTTT.

This chain connects TRBV4-3 to TRBJ1-2; 11 bases map to TRBD1. The germline CDR1 and CDR2 sequences are LGHNA and YSLEER. The V gene end was trimmed by 6 bases and the J gene end by 4 bases; junction bases not matched to a gene: 4. CDR3 length: 14 amino acids. CDR3 sequence: CASRLDRGPYGYTF. For the CDR3, the DNA is TGCGCCAGCAGGCTGGACAGGGGGCCCTATGGCTACACCTTC.

This clone turned up a few times. V usage is TRBV5-1 and J usage is TRBJ1-2, with 11 bases aligning to TRBD1. Trimming removed 0 bases from V and 14 bases from J; junction bases left unmatched: 9. This CDR3 is 14 amino acids long. CDR1 is SGHRS, CDR2 YFSETQ, per germline. CDR3 protein: CASSLETGTGGFTF. Here the CDR3 DNA reads TGCGCCAGCAGCTTGGAAACCGGGACAGGGGGGTTTACCTTC.

The chain carries TRBV27 and TRBJ1-6; D call uncertain. This CDR3 comprises 17 residues. Trimming removed 1 base from V and 10 bases from J, with 20 bases in between. CDR1 is MNHEY, CDR2 SMNVEV, per germline (reference sequence). In DNA, the CDR3 is TGTGCCAGCAGTTTATTGCTTGAGGGAGAGACGGGCTCACCCCTCCACTTT. It translates to CASSLLLEGETGSPLHF.

This clone was detected a few times. The J gene is TRBJ1-6, the V gene TRBV2; D possibly corresponds to TRBD1 (5 bases). The CDR3 sequence is 13 residues long. Looked up from germline, CDR1 is SNHLY and CDR2 is FYNNEI. Deletions cut 6 bases from V and 12 bases from J, with 15 bases between. The CDR3 DNA is TGTGCCAGCAGGGGGACTCCCGATGGACCCCTCCACTTT. This gives the protein CASRGTPDGPLHF.

The sample holds a few counts of this clone. J is TRBJ1-6 and V is TRBV28; perhaps TRBD1 as D (5 bases). V lost 5 bases to trimming and J lost 4 bases, with 12 bases between them. The CDR3 spans 15 residues. Germline V CDR1 and CDR2: MDHEN, SYDVKM. This CDR3 is CASSPRTPYNSPLHF. The CDR3 DNA follows: TGTGCCAGCAGTCCCAGGACACCTTATAATTCACCCCTCCACTTT.

Note on this clone: No DNA is shown, since the ends of the CDR3 on it are uncertain; the CDR3 is the one TCRdb lists. The chain combines TRBV1 with TRBJ1-4. TRBV1 is noted as a pseudogene. Including both end residues, the CDR3 is 16 amino acids long. The chain's CDR3 is CTSSQVGGGANEKLFF.

Regarding this clone: At one of its ends the junction is not consistent with the germline gene, which may arise from a read error. The V gene is TRBV6-6, the J gene TRBJ1-4; D gene unclear. Germline loops: CDR1 MNHNY, CDR2 SVGAGI (reference sequence). The CDR3 sequence is 12 residues long. CDR3 region: CASSYEVDRPVF. CDR3 DNA sequence: TGTGCCAGCAGTTACGAGGTAGACCGCCCGGTTTTT.

The chain links TRBV6-1 to TRBJ2-7, with D perhaps matching TRBD1 (6 bases). Trimming took 5 bases from V and 3 from J, leaving 14 bases between them. Germline lookup yields CDR1 MNHNS and CDR2 SASEGT. CDR3 length equals 14 residues. The CDR3 loop reads CASSSAGEDYEQYF. The CDR3 nucleotides are TGTGCCAGCAGTTCGGCAGGGGAAGACTACGAGCAGTACTTC.

The V and J genes are TRBV9 and TRBJ2-2; D ambiguous. V lost 0 bases, J lost 6 bases, and 6 bases lay in between. From germline, CDR1 is SGDLS and CDR2 YYNGEE. The CDR3 contains 13 residues. The CDR3 loop reads CASSVGIPGELFF. In nucleotides, the CDR3 is TGTGCCAGCAGCGTAGGGATCCCCGGGGAGCTGTTTTTT.

The rearrangement links TRBV11-2 to TRBJ2-3, with a possible D match to TRBD2 (6 bases). The CDR3 runs 14 residues. V shed 1 base and J shed 4 bases, with 9 bases lying between them. CDR1 is SGHAT, CDR2 FQNNGV, per germline. CDR3 amino acids: CASSLAGAPDTQYF. The CDR3 nucleotides read TGTGCCAGCAGCTTAGCGGGAGCGCCAGATACGCAGTATTTT.

J is TRBJ1-5 and V is TRBV6-1; 12 nucleotides match TRBD1. This CDR3 comprises 15 residues. J was trimmed by 6 bases and V by 6 bases; bases with no gene match: 6. Germline V CDR1 and CDR2: MNHNS, SASEGT. The CDR3 spells CASRAGTGGRQPQHF. CDR3 bases: TGTGCCAGCAGGGCCGGGACAGGGGGCCGTCAGCCCCAGCATTTT.